This is a list of T cell receptor beta chains from one sample in a study of blood T cell repertoires in COVID-19. Clones were read by immunoSEQ multiplex PCR, and TCRdb kept only the in-frame ones, dropping some. The table shows 120,000 to 150,000 clones, with 88% occurring only once. Sequencing input: peripheral blood. All receptors come from a man aged 50-59 years with active or convalescent COVID-19. Both conserved end residues are part of each CDR3. Each record gives: V gene, clone size, J gene, D gene, CDR3 DNA, CDR3 protein. The D gene is left open where the match is weak. Clone size is stated in some rows and not others, as once, few, many or a class when expanded.

>TRBV5-1|once|TRBJ2-5|NA
TGCGCCAGCAGCTTGGATGGCGGTATGGAGACCCAGTACTTC
CASSLDGGMETQYF
>TRBV19|NA|TRBJ1-2|TRBD1
TGTGCCAGTAGCCGCGCCCCGGGACAGGTTTCGCATGGCTACACCTTC
CASSRAPGQVSHGYTF
>TRBV19|NA|TRBJ2-7|NA
TGTGCCAGTAGCAATCAGGGTTCCTCCTACGAGCAGTACTTC
CASSNQGSSYEQYF
>TRBV27|NA|TRBJ2-2|NA
TGTGCCAGCAGTTTATACTCAAGCACCGGGGAGCTGTTTTTT
CASSLYSSTGELFF
>TRBV28|NA|TRBJ1-5|NA
TGTGCCAGCACCGGGGGTGGGCGAAACAATCAGCCCCAGCATTTT
CASTGGGRNNQPQHF
>TRBV7-2|few|TRBJ2-2|TRBD1
TGTGCCAGCAGCTTAGGGACAGGGAGTCGGTTCGGGGAGCTGTTTTTT
CASSLGTGSRFGELFF
>TRBV9|NA|TRBJ2-7|TRBD2
TGTGCCAGCAGACTTGGACTAGCGTGGTACGAGCAGTACTTC
CASRLGLAWYEQYF
>TRBV5-1|NA|TRBJ2-3|NA
TGCGCCAGCAGGCAGAGCACAGATACGCAGTATTTT
CASRQSTDTQYF
>TRBV10-1|NA|TRBJ2-1|TRBD2
TGCGCCAGCAGTGCTCGTTCCCCCGGGACTAGCGCTCCTGATTACTACAATGAGCAGTTCTTC
CASSARSPGTSAPDYYNEQFF
>TRBV4-2|NA|TRBJ2-2|TRBD2
TGTGCCAGCAGCCAAGGGGCGACTAGCGCCATTAACACCGGGGAGCTGTTTTTT
CASSQGATSAINTGELFF
>TRBV7-3|NA|TRBJ2-2|NA
TGTGCCAGCAGGCTCGGGGGAGAGGGGACCGGGGAGCTGTTTTTT
CASRLGGEGTGELFF
>TRBV21-1|NA|TRBJ2-5|NA
TGTGCCAGCAGCAAAGGACAGGGATTCGAGACCCAGTACTTC
CASSKGQGFETQYF
>TRBV5-1|NA|TRBJ2-1|TRBD1
TGCGCCAGCAGCCAGGACGGGACAGGGAGGTACAATGAGCAGTTCTTC
CASSQDGTGRYNEQFF
>TRBV5-1|NA|TRBJ2-5|TRBD2
TGCGCCAGCAGCACAGCCCCCGGGACGGGGGGGTATCAGTACTTC
CASSTAPGTGGYQYF
>TRBV6-5|NA|TRBJ1-1|NA
TGTGCCAGCAGTTACGGTCGAGGGATCAGGGGAACTGAAGCTTTCTTT
CASSYGRGIRGTEAFF
>TRBV28|NA|TRBJ2-5|TRBD1
TGTGCCAGCAGTATCTCCGGGACAGGAATCAGGGAGACCCAGTACTTC
CASSISGTGIRETQYF
>TRBV3-1/TRBV3-2|once|TRBJ2-1|TRBD2
TGTGCCAGCAGCCAAGTCCTACTAGCGGGAGTCGATAATGAGCAGTTCTTC
CASSQVLLAGVDNEQFF
>TRBV9|NA|TRBJ2-6|NA
TGTGCCAGCAGCCTGGCCAACGTCCTGACTTTC
CASSLANVLTF
>TRBV6-5|few|TRBJ2-7|NA
TGTGCCAGCAGTTACAGGGGCTCCTACGAGCAGTACTTC
CASSYRGSYEQYF
>TRBV6-6|NA|TRBJ2-3|TRBD2
TGTGCCAGCAGTACAACTAGCGGGGTCACAGATACGCAGTATTTT
CASSTTSGVTDTQYF
>TRBV27|NA|TRBJ2-7|TRBD1
TGTGCCAGCGGGGGACAGCTGACGTTGACCGAGCAGTACTTC
CASGGQLTLTEQYF
>TRBV6-1|NA|TRBJ2-7|TRBD2
TGTGCCAGCAGTGAAAGAACTAGCGGCCACTCCTACGAGCAGTACTTC
CASSERTSGHSYEQYF
>TRBV4-2|NA|TRBJ2-5|TRBD2
TGTGCCAGCAGCCCCGGGAGGAACTCCCCACCCCCTGAAGAGACCCAGTACTTC
CASSPGRNSPPPEETQYF
>TRBV7-9|NA|TRBJ2-3|TRBD2
TGTGCCAGCAGCTTAGGGGCTAGCGGGCGCCCTAGCACAGATACGCAGTATTTT
CASSLGASGRPSTDTQYF
>TRBV28|once|TRBJ2-1|NA
TGTGCCAGCACAAGCCCGGGACTCAACTACAATGAGCAGTTCTTC
CASTSPGLNYNEQFF
>TRBV9|NA|TRBJ2-7|TRBD1
TGTGCCAGCAGCGTAGATTTAACAGGGGGCATCTACGAGCAGTACTTC
CASSVDLTGGIYEQYF
>TRBV9|NA|TRBJ2-5|NA
TGTGCCAGCAGCGTAGGGAGGGTCCAAGAGACCCAGTACTTC
CASSVGRVQETQYF
>TRBV19|NA|TRBJ2-7|TRBD1
TGTGCCAGTAGTATAGGACAGGGGGCCTACGAGCAGTACTTC
CASSIGQGAYEQYF
>TRBV7-9|NA|TRBJ2-1|NA
TGTGCCAGCAGCCACAGGGCTAGCTCCTACAATGAGCAGTTCTTC
CASSHRASSYNEQFF
>TRBV18|NA|TRBJ2-2|NA
TGTGCCAGCTCACCACACCCTACGAGCACCGGGGAGCTGTTTTTT
CASSPHPTSTGELFF
>TRBV28|once|TRBJ1-4|NA
TGTGCCAGCGAAGACACGATTAATGAAAAACTGTTTTTT
CASEDTINEKLFF
>TRBV29-1|NA|TRBJ1-4|NA
TGCAGCGTTGAAGGTGGGGAGGCTGGGAGACGGGAAAAACTGTTTTTT
CSVEGGEAGRREKLFF
>TRBV7-9|NA|TRBJ2-1|TRBD2
TGTGCCAGCAGCCCCGCGGCTAGCGGGCATGAGCAGTTCTTC
CASSPAASGHEQFF